The rows below give T cell receptor beta chains drawn from one sample of a study of CD8+ T cells in alopecia areata. Assay used: immunoSEQ multiplex PCR; TCRdb lists only in-frame clones, some missing. The sample consists of hundreds of thousands of clones, less than 80% of them appearing once. The sequenced sample was CD4+ T cells sorted from blood, obtained at week 0. The receptor set was obtained from a human donor with alopecia areata. The CDR3 runs from the conserved cysteine through the conserved F or W. Fields, in order: CDR3 length, V gene, J gene, clone size, CDR3 protein. Only some rows state a clone size, as once, few, many or a class for expanded clones.

12	TRBV30	TRBJ2-3	-	CAYSVSTDTQYF
15	TRBV29-1	TRBJ1-2	few	CSVEERQGQGNGYTF
13	TRBV30	TRBJ1-5	-	CAWSGAGDGPQHF
15	TRBV25-1	TRBJ2-6	-	CASSERRSGANVLTF
14	TRBV2	TRBJ2-2	once	CASAGFANTGELFF
17	TRBV4-2	TRBJ2-1	-	CASSLNGRGPRDNEQFF
16	TRBV4-2	TRBJ2-2	once	CASSQDRGAGTGELFF
16	TRBV9	TRBJ2-3	few	CASSSPTSGGTDTQYF
14	TRBV30	TRBJ2-3	-	CAWSVGGRTDTQYF
13	TRBV29-1	TRBJ1-2	-	CSVGAGSNYGYTF
15	TRBV4-2	TRBJ1-2	-	CASSQEQGANYGYTF
11	TRBV9	TRBJ2-1	-	CASSDPGEQFF
13	TRBV7-9	TRBJ2-7	-	CASSLAGDYEQYF
16	TRBV5-1	TRBJ2-7	few	CASSSTGAIVMDEQYF
14	TRBV29-1	TRBJ2-7	-	CSVGSGQGAYEQYF